One and the same sample provided the 9 T cell receptor beta chains below, sequenced in a study of metastatic and nonmetastatic thyroid tumors. All patients reached thyroid surgery having received no treatment beforehand. TCRdb re-clonotyped the PCR reads via MiXCR. Of 25,000 to 35,000 clones listed, less than 14% are singletons. Sequencing used blood. The receptors here all came from a female donor with papillary thyroid cancer or a benign thyroid nodule (not recorded which). Some clones in this sample may be carry-over from other donors' samples.

This clone was seen ten or more times. The chain joins TRBV18 to TRBJ2-7, with 7 bases matching TRBD1. The CDR3 loop spans 14 amino acids. The V and J ends lost 2 bases and 2 bases, in that order; junction bases with no gene match: 3. CDR1 and CDR2 from the germline V gene are KGHSH and LQKENI. CDR3 DNA sequence: TGTGCCAGCTCACCAAGGGACAGACCCTACGAGCAGTACTTC. Residues: CASSPRDRPYEQYF.

There are many counts of this clone. The chain is built from TRBV24-1 and TRBJ2-3; 11 nucleotides agree with TRBD2. The CDR3 consists of 13 residues. The J segment lost 6 bases and the V segment lost 5 bases, leaving 0 bases of the junction unmatched. CDR1 KGHDR and CDR2 SFDVKD come from the germline V gene. The CDR3 loop reads CATSASGGDTQYF. CDR3 coding DNA: TGTGCCACCAGTGCTAGCGGGGGGGATACGCAGTATTTT.

This clone was counted at least ten times. The same CDR3 also results from other DNA sequences found in this sample. The chain uses TRBV5-6 and TRBJ1-1; D is unclear. CDR3 length: 13 amino acids. Germline assignment: CDR1 SGHDT and CDR2 YYEEEE. The V and J ends lost 4 bases and 11 bases respectively, with 18 bases between them. CDR3 bases: TGTGCCAGCAGCCTACCACCGGGCCTTAGGGCTTTCTTT. Its translation is CASSLPPGLRAFF.

This clone came up many times. The chain is built from TRBV9 and TRBJ1-3; TRBD1 might be the D (5 bases). Trimming cost V 1 base and J 8 bases, with 16 bases left between them. There are 15 residues in the CDR3. Germline lookup yields CDR1 SGDLS and CDR2 YYNGEE. In DNA, the CDR3 is TGTGCCAGCAGCGTACAGGGCTTTCTGACGGACACCATATATTTT. Amino acid sequence: CASSVQGFLTDTIYF. The entire variable domain, with the rest obtained from reference TRBV9 and TRBJ1-3, is as follows: DSGVTQTPKHLITATGQRVTLRCSPRSGDLSVYWYQQSLDQGLQFLIQYYNGEERAKGNILERFSAQQFPDLHSELNLSSLELGDSALYFCASSVQGFLTDTIYFGEGSWLTVV.

This clone came up many times. The chain has TRBV6-2 or TRBV6-3 and TRBJ1-1; 10 bases agree with TRBD1. Germline V gives CDR1 MNHEY, CDR2 SVGEGT. The CDR3 extends over 13 amino acids. V trimming: 8 bases; J trimming: 3 bases; junction bases outside the gene matches: 3. This CDR3 is CASDRGPDTEAFF. In nucleotides, the CDR3 is TGTGCCAGCGACAGGGGGCCGGACACTGAAGCTTTCTTT.

This clone was counted only a few times. The chain has TRBV27 and TRBJ2-7; no reliable D call. From germline, CDR1 is MNHEY and CDR2 SMNVEV (reference sequence). The ends were cut back, 2 bases at V and 7 bases at J, with 12 bases in the middle. The CDR3 has 13 residues. CDR3 coding DNA: TGTGCCAGCAGTTTAGTGATAGGGCGGGAGCAGTACTTC. This gives the protein CASSLVIGREQYF.

The V call is TRBV5-1, the J call TRBJ2-5; D not certain. This CDR3 comprises 14 residues. Germline CDR1 reads SGHRS; CDR2 reads YFSETQ. With 0 bases removed from V and 2 bases from J, the gap between germline ends came to 8 bases. As DNA, the CDR3 is TGCGCCAGCAGCTTGGCCCAGCAGCAAGAGACCCAGTACTTC. This gives the protein CASSLAQQQETQYF.

This clone was picked up many times. The genes are TRBV7-8 and TRBJ1-1; 8 bases map to TRBD1. The CDR3 is 14 residues long. Germline V gene lookup returns CDR1 SGHVS and CDR2 FQNEAQ. V lost 4 bases to trimming and J lost 4 bases; unmatched junction nucleotides: 5. CDR3 DNA: TGTGCCAGCAGCTCTACAGGGGGGAGCACTGAAGCTTTCTTT. Translating gives CASSSTGGSTEAFF.

This clone appeared many times. The J gene is TRBJ2-3, the V gene TRBV7-2; D unresolved. CDR1 is SGHTA and CDR2 is FQGNSA in the germline V gene. The CDR3 has 14 residues. Trimming left V 2 bases short and J 0 bases short, with 6 bases between. This CDR3 reads CASSLQLSTDTQYF. Here the CDR3 DNA reads TGTGCCAGCAGCTTACAGCTGAGCACAGATACGCAGTATTTT.